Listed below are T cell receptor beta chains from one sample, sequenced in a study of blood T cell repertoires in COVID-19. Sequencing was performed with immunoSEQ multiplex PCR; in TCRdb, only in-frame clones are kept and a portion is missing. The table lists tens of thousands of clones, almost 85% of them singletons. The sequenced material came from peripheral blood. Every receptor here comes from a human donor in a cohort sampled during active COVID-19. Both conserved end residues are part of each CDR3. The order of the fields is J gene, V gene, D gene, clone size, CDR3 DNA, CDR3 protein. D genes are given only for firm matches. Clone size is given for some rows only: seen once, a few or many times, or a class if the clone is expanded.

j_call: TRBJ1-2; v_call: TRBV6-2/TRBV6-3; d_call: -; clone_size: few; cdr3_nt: TGTGCCAGCAGTTGGGGGCAGAGGCGTGGCTACACCTTC; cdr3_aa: CASSWGQRRGYTF
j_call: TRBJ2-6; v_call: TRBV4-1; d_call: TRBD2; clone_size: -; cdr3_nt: TGCGCCAGCAGCCAAGAACGGGTCTTTGCGGGAGGGTCTGGGGCCAACGTCCTGACTTTC; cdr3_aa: CASSQERVFAGGSGANVLTF
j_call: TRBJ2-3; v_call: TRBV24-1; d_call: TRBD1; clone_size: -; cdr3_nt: TGTGCCACCAGTTCGCCGGGACAGGGGAGCACAGATACGCAGTATTTT; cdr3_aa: CATSSPGQGSTDTQYF
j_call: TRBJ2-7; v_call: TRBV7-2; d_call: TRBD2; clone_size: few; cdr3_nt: TGTGCCAGCAGCTTAGGTCTAGCGGGACTCTCCTACGAGCAGTACTTC; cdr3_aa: CASSLGLAGLSYEQYF
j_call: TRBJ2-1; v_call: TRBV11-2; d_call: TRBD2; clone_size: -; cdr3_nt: TGTGCCAGCAGCCGCCTCTTGAGCGGGAGGTTTAGTGAGCAGTTCTTC; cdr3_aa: CASSRLLSGRFSEQFF
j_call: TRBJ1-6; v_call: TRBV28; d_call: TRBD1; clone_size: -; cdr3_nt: TGTGCCAGCAGTTTACGGCCCAGGGGGCGGAATTCACCCCTCCACTTT; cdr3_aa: CASSLRPRGRNSPLHF
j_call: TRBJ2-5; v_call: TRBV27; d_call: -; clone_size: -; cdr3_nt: TGTGCCAGCAGTTTGACTAGGGCGTACCAAGAGACCCAGTACTTC; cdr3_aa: CASSLTRAYQETQYF
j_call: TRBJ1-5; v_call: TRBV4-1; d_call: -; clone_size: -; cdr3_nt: TGCGCCAGCAGCCAAGGGACAGACCGCCCCAATCAGCCCCAGCATTTT; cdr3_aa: CASSQGTDRPNQPQHF
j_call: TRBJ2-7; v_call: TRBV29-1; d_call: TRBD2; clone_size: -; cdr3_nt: TGCAGCGTTGCCCTAGCGGACCCCTACGAGCAGTACTTC; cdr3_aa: CSVALADPYEQYF
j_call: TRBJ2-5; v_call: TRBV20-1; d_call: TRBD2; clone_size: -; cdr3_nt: TGCAGTGCTAGTCTACTAGCGGGAGGGCGTGGGACCCAGTACTTC; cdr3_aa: CSASLLAGGRGTQYF
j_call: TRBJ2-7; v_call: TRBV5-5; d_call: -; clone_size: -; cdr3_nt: TGTGCCAGCAGCTTGGGTGGGCGGGACCTGTCCTACGAGCAGTACTTC; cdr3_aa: CASSLGGRDLSYEQYF
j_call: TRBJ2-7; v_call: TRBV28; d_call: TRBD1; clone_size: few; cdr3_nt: TGTGCCGTCCGGGACAGGGGGGACGAGCAGTACTTC; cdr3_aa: CAVRDRGDEQYF
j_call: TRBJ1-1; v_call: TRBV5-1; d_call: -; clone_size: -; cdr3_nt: TGCGCCAGCAGCTTACAGGGCTTCACTGAAGCTTTCTTT; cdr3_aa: CASSLQGFTEAFF
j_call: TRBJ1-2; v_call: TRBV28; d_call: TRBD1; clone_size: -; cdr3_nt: TGTGCCAGCAGTTTTCCCAGGGGGATAGGCTATGGCTACACCTTC; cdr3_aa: CASSFPRGIGYGYTF
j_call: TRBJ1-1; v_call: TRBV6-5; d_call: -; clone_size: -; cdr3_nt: TGTGCCAGCAGTTACTCGTACGGTTCGAACACTGAAGCTTTCTTT; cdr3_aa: CASSYSYGSNTEAFF
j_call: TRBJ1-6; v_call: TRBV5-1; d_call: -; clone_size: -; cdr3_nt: TGCGCCAGCAGTAGGGAGAACTCAAATAATTCACCCCTCCACTTT; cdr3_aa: CASSRENSNNSPLHF
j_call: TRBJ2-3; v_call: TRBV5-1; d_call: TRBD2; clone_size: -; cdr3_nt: TGCGCCAGCAGCTCCTTAGCGGGAGGGCCTTTGAATACGCAGTATTTT; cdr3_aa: CASSSLAGGPLNTQYF
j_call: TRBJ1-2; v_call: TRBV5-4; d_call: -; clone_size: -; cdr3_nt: TGTGCCAGCAGCTTGGACAGGACTAACTATGGCTACACCTTC; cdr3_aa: CASSLDRTNYGYTF
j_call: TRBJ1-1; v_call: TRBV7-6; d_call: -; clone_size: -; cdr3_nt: TGTGCCAGCAGCTTATCCCCAGGGCAGGGCACTGAAGCTTTCTTT; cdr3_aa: CASSLSPGQGTEAFF
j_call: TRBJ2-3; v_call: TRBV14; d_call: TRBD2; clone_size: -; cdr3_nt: TGTGCCAGCAGCCCGGGGACTAGCGGGGGGCGCCCCTATACGCAGTATTTT; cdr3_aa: CASSPGTSGGRPYTQYF
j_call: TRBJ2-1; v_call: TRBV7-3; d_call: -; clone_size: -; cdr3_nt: TGTGCCAGCAGCCCACTCGTGGGGACGGGAGCCAATGAGCAGTTCTTC; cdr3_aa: CASSPLVGTGANEQFF
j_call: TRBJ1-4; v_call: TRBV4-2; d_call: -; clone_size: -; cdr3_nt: TGTGCCAGCAGCCAAGATGGTGGCAACCAGGGTGAAAAACTGTTTTTT; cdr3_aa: CASSQDGGNQGEKLFF
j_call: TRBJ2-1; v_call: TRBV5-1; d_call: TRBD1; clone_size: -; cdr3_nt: TGCGCCAGCAGCGGATGGACAGGGGACTACAATGAGCAGTTCTTC; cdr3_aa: CASSGWTGDYNEQFF